Following are 28 T cell receptor beta chains from one sample sequenced in a study of a mutant IDH1 vaccine in newly diagnosed glioma. Time point given: baseline, week 1 (first vaccination visit). The treatment is: pre-vaccination baseline after standard-of-care therapy. Assay used: immunoSEQ multiplex PCR; TCRdb lists only in-frame clones, some missing. Of roughly 84,000 clones listed, more than 65% are singletons. Material: PBMCs, obtained from a glioma patient treated with radiotherapy, temozolomide or both. The receptors originated from a man between 40 and 49 years old with glioma. Some clones in this sample may be carry-over from other donors' samples.

The CDR3 DNA is TGCAGCGCTAGAGACGGACGCTACGAGCAGTACTTC. Translating it yields CSARDGRYEQYF. This chain joins TRBV29-1 and TRBJ2-7; D unresolved. CDR3 length: 12 amino acids. Trimming cost V 7 bases and J 3 bases, with 13 bases left between them. CDR1 is SQVTM, CDR2 ANQGSEA, per germline.

This rearrangement joins TRBV7-2 to TRBJ2-5; TRBD2 is a possible D gene (5 bases). V was shortened by 4 bases and J by 2 bases, with 14 bases between the two germline ends. The V gene's germline CDR1 is SGHTA and CDR2 FQGNSA. The CDR3 runs to 15 residues. The CDR3 coding sequence is TGTGCCAGCAGCTATCAGGCGGGCCCTCAAGAGACCCAGTACTTC. Its translation is CASSYQAGPQETQYF.

J is TRBJ1-1 and V is TRBV5-1; 7 nucleotides agree with TRBD1. J was trimmed by 5 bases and V by 5 bases; bases with no gene match: 9. Germline loops: CDR1 SGHRS, CDR2 YFSETQ. The CDR3 extends over 14 amino acids. CDR3 DNA sequence: TGCGCCAGCAGTACCAACAGGGGCGGGACTGAAGCTTTCTTT. Its protein product is CASSTNRGGTEAFF.

V usage is TRBV7-9 and J usage is TRBJ2-3; D tentatively reads TRBD1 or TRBD2 (5 bases each). CDR1 and CDR2 from the germline V gene are SEHNR and FQNEAQ (reference sequence). The CDR3 consists of 12 residues. Trimming shortened V by 3 bases and J by 6 bases, and 7 bases separated the two germline ends. The DNA of the CDR3 is TGTGCCAGCAGCTTCGGGGCGGATACGCAGTATTTT. This translates into CASSFGADTQYF.

This clone turned up a few times. CDR3 nucleotides: TGTGCCAGCAGCTTAGGGGCTAGTGGCTACGAGCAGTACTTC. This codes for CASSLGASGYEQYF. The genes are TRBV7-8 and TRBJ2-7; D is uncertain. The V gene lost 1 base and the J gene lost 3 bases, with 10 bases spanning the gap. Germline V lookup: CDR1 SGHVS, CDR2 FQNEAQ. The CDR3 is 14 residues long.

The chain is built from TRBV4-1 and TRBJ2-5; TRBD2 agrees at 12 bases. Losses at the gene ends were 4 bases for V and 2 bases for J; bases not matched to a gene: 17. The CDR3 loop spans 20 amino acids. The germline gives CDR1 MGHRA, CDR2 YSYEKL. The chain's CDR3 is CASSLRSGGTSGGPQETQYF. The CDR3, as DNA: TGCGCCAGCAGCCTAAGATCGGGGGGTACTAGCGGGGGGCCGCAAGAGACCCAGTACTTC.

The chain employs TRBV7-2 and TRBJ2-5; TRBD1 might be the D (6 bases). Trimming left V 5 bases short and J 7 bases short, with 11 bases between. CDR1 and CDR2 from the germline V gene are SGHTA and FQGNSA. This CDR3 is built from 12 residues. The CDR3 DNA follows: TGTGCCAGCAGCGCACAGGGTTGGACCCAGTACTTC. Translated, it gives CASSAQGWTQYF. The full variable domain, rest sourced from reference TRBV7-2 and TRBJ2-5, is GAGVSQSPSNKVTEKGKDVELRCDPISGHTALYWYRQSLGQGLEFLIYFQGNSAPDKSGLPSDRFSAERTGGSVSTLTIQRTQQEDSAVYLCASSAQGWTQYFGPGTRLLVL.

CDR3 sequence (DNA): TGTGCCAGCAGTGGAGGGGGACCTGAGCTGTTTTTT. Residues: CASSGGGPELFF. The chain joins TRBV25-1 to TRBJ2-2; a weak D match, TRBD1 (6 bases). This CDR3 contains 12 residues. V was clipped by 4 bases and J by 11 bases, with 11 bases between them. Germline V gives CDR1 MGHDK, CDR2 SYGVNS.

The sample holds one count of this clone. The gene calls are TRBV5-6 and TRBJ1-6; perhaps TRBD1 as D (5 bases). V was clipped by 0 bases and J by 3 bases, with 7 bases between them. Germline-derived CDR1 and CDR2 are SGHDT and YYEEEE. This CDR3 has 15 residues. CDR3 protein: CASSLDGGYNSPLHF. The DNA of the CDR3 is TGTGCCAGCAGCTTGGACGGGGGCTATAATTCACCCCTCCACTTT. Filled out from reference TRBV5-6 and TRBJ1-6, the complete variable domain reads DAGVTQSPTHLIKTRGQQVTLRCSPKSGHDTVSWYQQALGQGPQFIFQYYEEEERQRGNFPDRFSGHQFPNYSSELNVNALLLGDSALYLCASSLDGGYNSPLHFGNGTRLTVT.

The CDR3 DNA sequence: TGTGCCAGCAGCCCCGGGGGGAACTATGGCTACACCTTC. Translating gives CASSPGGNYGYTF. This chain links TRBV5-8 with TRBJ1-2, with a tentative D call TRBD1 (5 bases). The CDR3 is 13 residues long. The V end lost 4 bases, the J end lost 2 bases, and 9 bases lay between the germline ends. Germline CDR1 and CDR2: SGHTS and YDEGEE.

The V and J genes are TRBV10-2 and TRBJ2-3; the D gene is possibly TRBD1 (5 bases). The V end lost 3 bases, the J end lost 0 bases, and 7 bases lay between the germline ends. CDR3 length: 14 amino acids. Germline-derived CDR1 and CDR2 are WSHSY and SAAADI. Here the CDR3 reads CASSDRASTDTQYF. CDR3 in DNA: TGCGCCAGCAGTGACAGGGCTAGCACAGATACGCAGTATTTT.

This chain joins TRBV10-2 and TRBJ1-5; a possible D gene is TRBD1 (6 bases). The CDR3 runs 14 residues. The ends were cut back, 4 bases at V and 5 bases at J, with 12 bases in the middle. Germline V lookup: CDR1 WSHSY, CDR2 SAAADI. CDR3 loop: CASSANREDQPQHF. The CDR3 DNA is TGCGCCAGCAGTGCAAACAGGGAAGATCAGCCCCAGCATTTT.

The rearrangement links TRBV21-1 to TRBJ2-7; the listed D gene, TRBD1, was not tested against the DNA. TRBV21-1 is shown as a pseudogene. This CDR3 comprises 18 residues. For the CDR3, the DNA is TGTGCCAGCAGCAAAGATCGGTATGGGGACAGGGTATTCTACGAGCAGTACTTC. Translating it yields CASSKDRYGDRVFYEQYF.

The J gene is TRBJ2-3, the V gene TRBV6-6, with D tentatively TRBD1 (6 bases). In germline, CDR1 is MNHNY, CDR2 SVGAGI (reference sequence). Trimming left V 6 bases short and J 6 bases short, with 19 bases between. This CDR3 has 15 residues. The CDR3 reads CASSGGQNQRDTQYF. Here the CDR3 DNA reads TGTGCCAGCAGCGGCGGACAGAACCAAAGGGATACGCAGTATTTT.

The chain is built from TRBV7-6 and TRBJ2-5, with D possibly being TRBD1 (5 bases). This CDR3 comprises 15 residues. Trimming removed 1 base at V and 4 bases at J, with 13 bases between. CDR1 is SGHVS and CDR2 is FNYEAQ in the germline V gene. CDR3 region: CASSLGKGITETQYF. The CDR3 bases are TGTGCCAGCAGCTTAGGCAAGGGGATCACAGAGACCCAGTACTTC.

The chain links TRBV7-8 to TRBJ2-2; TRBD2 matches 7 bases. Germline lookup yields CDR1 SGHVS and CDR2 FQNEAQ. This CDR3 has 14 residues. Losses at the gene ends were 7 bases for V and 1 base for J; bases not matched to a gene: 3. The CDR3 protein is CASIGGGNTGELFF. DNA for the CDR3: TGTGCCAGCATCGGCGGGGGGAACACCGGGGAGCTGTTTTTT. The whole variable domain, filled in from reference TRBV7-8 and TRBJ2-2, reads GAGVSQSPRYKVAKRGQDVALRCDPISGHVSLFWYQQALGQGPEFLTYFQNEAQLDKSGLPSDRFFAERPEGSVSTLKIQRTQQEDSAVYLCASIGGGNTGELFFGEGSRLTVL.

A single count supports this clone. The rearrangement uses TRBV19 and TRBJ1-5, with 10 bases matching TRBD1. Trimming cost V 9 bases and J 5 bases; bases outside gene matches: 10. CDR1 LNHDA and CDR2 SQIVND come from the germline V gene (reference sequence). The length of the CDR3 is 15 residues. The CDR3 region has the DNA TGTGCCAGCAGCCGGGACAGGGGAGAATATCAGCCCCAGCATTTT. This translates into CASSRDRGEYQPQHF.

The chain links TRBV6-5 to TRBJ2-3; D unresolved. Trimming pared 2 bases from V and 4 bases from J, leaving 7 bases between. CDR3 length: 13 residues. Germline loops: CDR1 MNHEY, CDR2 SVGAGI. CDR3 region: CASSYEPADTQYF. CDR3 DNA: TGTGCCAGCAGTTACGAGCCCGCAGATACGCAGTATTTT.

CDR3 nucleotide sequence: TGTGCCAGCAGTCCATCTCTAGCGGGGGCCTACACCGGGGAGCTGTTTTTT. This gives the protein CASSPSLAGAYTGELFF. V usage is TRBV27 and J usage is TRBJ2-2; TRBD2 matches at 10 bases. The germline V gene has CDR1 MNHEY and CDR2 SMNVEV (reference sequence). The CDR3 runs to 17 residues. Unmatched junction bases numbered 9, after V lost 5 bases and J lost 3 bases.

The chain links TRBV5-1 to TRBJ2-5; 7 bases agree with TRBD1. The germline V gene encodes CDR1 SGHRS and CDR2 YFSETQ. V was clipped by 1 base and J by 4 bases; unmatched bases: 10. The length of the CDR3 is 16 residues. The CDR3 DNA sequence: TGCGCCAGCAGCTTGCGAGCAGGGGGTTGGGGAGAGACCCAGTACTTC. Residues: CASSLRAGGWGETQYF.

The chain combines TRBV4-1 with TRBJ1-3, with 7 bases matching TRBD1. V shed 3 bases and J 7 bases; nucleotides not matched to a gene: 6. CDR3 length: 14 amino acids. The germline V gene has CDR1 MGHRA and CDR2 YSYEKL. The CDR3 loop is CASSQTGIKNTIYF. As DNA, the CDR3 is TGCGCCAGCAGCCAGACAGGGATTAAGAACACCATATATTTT.

V is TRBV6-1 and J is TRBJ1-3; 8 nucleotides align to TRBD1. With 4 bases clipped from V and 0 bases from J, the junction kept 8 bases outside the gene matches. Germline CDR1 MNHNS, CDR2 SASEGT. The CDR3 extends over 17 amino acids. CDR3 protein: CASSAGQASISGNTIYF. CDR3 sequence (DNA): TGTGCCAGCAGTGCGGGACAGGCCTCGATCTCTGGAAACACCATATATTTT.

V and J are TRBV5-1 and TRBJ1-1; D remains ambiguous. The CDR3 is 15 residues long. Trimming left V 4 bases short and J 4 bases short, with 17 bases between. Looked up from germline, CDR1 is SGHRS and CDR2 is YFSETQ. CDR3 region: CASSPAGSYGTEAFF. CDR3 in DNA: TGCGCCAGCAGCCCGGCGGGGTCCTACGGCACTGAAGCTTTCTTT.

This rearrangement joins TRBV27 to TRBJ2-4; D ambiguous. V shed 6 bases and J shed 3 bases, with 6 bases lying between them. Per germline, CDR1 MNHEY and CDR2 SMNVEV (reference sequence). The CDR3 extends over 12 amino acids. The CDR3 spells CASSTNKNIQYF. CDR3 sequence (DNA): TGTGCCAGCAGCACGAACAAAAACATTCAGTACTTC.

V is TRBV5-6 and J is TRBJ2-7; TRBD1 is a possible D gene (5 bases). This CDR3 comprises 12 residues. CDR1 is SGHDT, CDR2 YYEEEE, per germline. The ends were cut back, 4 bases at V and 3 bases at J, with 8 bases in the middle. The CDR3 DNA follows: TGTGCCAGCAGCGCAACAGGCTACGAGCAGTACTTC. Translating it yields CASSATGYEQYF.

The chain is built from TRBV9 and TRBJ2-7, with TRBD2 matching 13 bases. Germline assignment: CDR1 SGDLS and CDR2 YYNGEE. The CDR3 extends over 16 amino acids. V trimming: 4 bases; J trimming: 2 bases; junction bases outside the gene matches: 6. The CDR3 sequence is CASSHPTSGGAYEQYF. In DNA, the CDR3 is TGTGCCAGCAGCCACCCCACTAGCGGGGGGGCCTACGAGCAGTACTTC.

The chain recombines TRBV30 with TRBJ2-3, with D maybe TRBD2 (5 bases). Trimming removed 3 bases from V and 0 bases from J, with 10 bases in between. The CDR3 loop spans 14 amino acids. Germline assignment: CDR1 GTSNPN and CDR2 SVGIG (reference sequence). CDR3 in amino acids: CAWSPGDSTDTQYF. Written as DNA, the CDR3 is TGTGCCTGGAGCCCCGGGGATAGCACAGATACGCAGTATTTT.

The chain combines TRBV5-1 with TRBJ2-1; maybe TRBD1 (5 bases). CDR3 length: 14 amino acids. CDR1 SGHRS and CDR2 YFSETQ come from the germline V gene. V lost 4 bases to trimming and J lost 0 bases, with 8 bases between them. CDR3 sequence reads: CASSPDNSYNEQFF. DNA for the CDR3: TGCGCCAGCAGCCCGGACAACTCCTACAATGAGCAGTTCTTC.